Below are 2 T cell receptor beta chains sequenced from a single sample in a study of cytomegalovirus exposure and HLA in healthy donors. It was with 60 Vbeta and 13 Jbeta primers that the PCR ran. Profiling relied on immunoSEQ multiplex PCR, and the TCRdb table lists in-frame clones only, not all of them. The sample's table shows about 65,000 clones. The sample comprised PBMCs. The receptors were gathered from a boy younger than 18 in good health and CMV-seronegative.

This rearrangement joins TRBV5-1 to TRBJ1-1, with a weak D call TRBD1 (5 bases). The CDR3 contains 12 residues. V dropped 0 bases and J dropped 5 bases, with 5 bases sitting between them. CDR1 is SGHRS and CDR2 is YFSETQ in the germline V gene. The CDR3 DNA follows: TGCGCCAGCAGCTTGGAGGGGACTGAAGCTTTCTTT. Translated: CASSLEGTEAFF.

The chain has TRBV6-1 and TRBJ2-5, with TRBD2 matching 8 bases. The CDR3 is made up of 15 amino acids. CDR1 is MNHNS and CDR2 is SASEGT in the germline V gene. V lost 5 bases, J lost 4 bases, and 9 bases stayed unmatched. This chain's CDR3 is CASSTFRAGAETQYF. Here the CDR3 DNA reads TGTGCCAGCAGTACTTTTCGAGCGGGAGCAGAGACCCAGTACTTC.